Listed here are 15 T cell receptor beta chains from one sample, sequenced in a study of T cells after yellow fever vaccination. Each CDR3 protein gets one entry after TCRdb re-called the 5' RACE reads with MiXCR. The table has 230,000 or so distinct CDR3 sequences, approximately 3.8% seen once; the top ten hold about a fifth. Here the sequenced sample was PBMCs, taken 15 days after the yellow fever booster vaccination. The receptors here all came from a man aged 18 to 30 who received the YFV17D yellow fever vaccine.

This clonotype has at least ten counts. The chain uses TRBV15 and TRBJ2-4, with 8 bases that match TRBD2. The V gene end was trimmed by 0 bases and the J gene end by 0 bases; junction bases not matched to a gene: 10. Germline loops: CDR1 LNHNV, CDR2 YYDKDF (reference sequence). CDR3 length equals 19 residues. The CDR3 DNA sequence: TGTGCCACCAGCAGAGAAATCGGGGGGGTCATTCTAGCCAAAAACATTCAGTACTTC. Its protein is CATSREIGGVILAKNIQYF.

In this sample, this clonotype turned up once. This sequence may be a read error, since a much larger clone differs from it by one base. The chain employs TRBV7-9 and TRBJ1-1; 7 bases map to TRBD1. This CDR3 spans 14 amino acids. Trimming at V came to 5 bases and at J to 6 bases, leaving 9 bases not matched to a gene. Looked up from germline, CDR1 is SEHNR and CDR2 is FQNEAQ (reference sequence). The CDR3 nucleotides read TGTGCCAGCAGCGAGGATACAGGGGCCGCTGAAGCTTTCTTT. Its translation is CASSEDTGAAEAFF.

At least ten counts were recorded for this clonotype. This CDR3 is CASSPSGGIGYGYTF. The CDR3 DNA reads as TGCGCCAGCAGCCCGTCAGGGGGCATTGGCTATGGCTACACCTTC. The genes are TRBV5-1 and TRBJ1-2, with 8 bases matching TRBD1. Germline V gene data show CDR1 as SGHRS and CDR2 as YFSETQ. Trimming at V came to 4 bases and at J to 4 bases, leaving 9 bases not matched to a gene. This CDR3 has 15 residues. The full variable domain, in which reference TRBV5-1 and TRBJ1-2 provide the parts outside the CDR3, is KAGVTQTPRYLIKTRGQQVTLSCSPISGHRSVSWYQQTPGQGLQFLFEYFSETQRNKGNFPGRFSGRQFSNSRSEMNVSTLELGDSALYLCASSPSGGIGYGYTFGSGTRLTVV.

Ten or more counts support this clonotype. The chain recombines TRBV27 with TRBJ1-3; D is unclear. This CDR3 contains 16 residues. Trimming took off 5 bases at V and 3 bases at J, with 17 bases between the two ends. Germline CDR1 and CDR2: MNHEY and SMNVEV (reference sequence). In DNA, the CDR3 is TGTGCCAGCAGTCCGAGGACGCTGACCCGTGGAAACACCATATATTTT. Its protein is CASSPRTLTRGNTIYF.

This clonotype was detected a few times. The chain couples TRBV6-5 to TRBJ2-3; D ambiguous. V gave up 2 bases and J gave up 1 base, with 7 bases separating them. Germline CDR1 is MNHEY and CDR2 is SVGAGI. The CDR3 sequence is 14 residues long. The CDR3 DNA reads TGTGCCAGCAGTTACGGTGTGCGCACAGATACGCAGTATTTT. This encodes CASSYGVRTDTQYF.

This clonotype has at least ten counts. The chain carries TRBV20-1 and TRBJ2-7; no clear D. The CDR3 is 13 amino acids. V gave up 1 base and J gave up 3 bases, with 10 bases separating them. Germline values: CDR1 DFQATT, CDR2 SNEGSKA (reference sequence). CDR3 residues: CSARGLGNYEQYV. DNA of the CDR3: TGCAGTGCTAGAGGACTGGGGAACTACGAGCAGTACGTC.

This clonotype turned up a few times. The V gene is TRBV6-5, the J gene TRBJ2-7; possible D gene TRBD1, 5 bases. The CDR3 is made up of 16 amino acids. Germline assignment: CDR1 MNHEY and CDR2 SVGAGI. V was pared by 0 bases and J by 6 bases, with 18 bases between. The CDR3 sequence is CASSYSGAGPLGEQYV. The CDR3 bases are TGTGCCAGCAGTTACTCAGGGGCAGGTCCCCTAGGCGAGCAGTACGTC.

The chain uses TRBV7-2 and TRBJ1-5, with TRBD1 matching 7 bases. In germline, CDR1 is SGHTA, CDR2 FQGNSA. This CDR3 comprises 13 residues. V lost 10 bases to trimming and J lost 7 bases; unmatched junction nucleotides: 10. DNA of the CDR3: TGTGCCACTAATAGGGGGCGCGGCCAGCCCCAGCATTTT. This sequence encodes CATNRGRGQPQHF. The whole variable domain, filled in from reference TRBV7-2 and TRBJ1-5, reads GAGVSQSPSNKVTEKGKDVELRCDPISGHTALYWYRQSLGQGLEFLIYFQGNSAPDKSGLPSDRFSAERTGGSVSTLTIQRTQQEDSAVYLCATNRGRGQPQHFGDGTRLSIL.

This clonotype was detected only a few times. The rearrangement joins TRBV7-8 to TRBJ1-1, with D maybe TRBD1 (5 bases). V gave up 6 bases and J gave up 2 bases, with 22 bases separating them. Looked up from germline, CDR1 is SGHVS and CDR2 is FQNEAQ. The CDR3 spans 17 residues. CDR3 sequence: CASSPTRVPFSNTEAFF. The CDR3 region has the DNA TGTGCCAGCAGTCCGACCAGGGTACCCTTCTCTAACACTGAAGCTTTCTTT. Using reference TRBV7-8 and TRBJ1-1 for the parts outside the CDR3, the full variable domain is GAGVSQSPRYKVAKRGQDVALRCDPISGHVSLFWYQQALGQGPEFLTYFQNEAQLDKSGLPSDRFFAERPEGSVSTLKIQRTQQEDSAVYLCASSPTRVPFSNTEAFFGQGTRLTVV.

This clonotype was recorded many times. The chain uses TRBV20-1 and TRBJ1-1, with D hard to call. This CDR3 is 15 amino acids long. In germline, CDR1 is DFQATT, CDR2 SNEGSKA (reference sequence). Trimming took off 1 base at V and 3 bases at J, with 15 bases between the two ends. The CDR3 here is CSARGRSSGYTEAFF. The CDR3 DNA follows: TGCAGTGCTAGAGGTCGGTCTTCTGGGTACACTGAAGCTTTCTTT.

In its sample, this clonotype was seen many times. V usage is TRBV7-9 and J usage is TRBJ1-1, with 7 nucleotides matching TRBD1. The CDR3 sequence is 16 residues long. The germline gives CDR1 SEHNR, CDR2 FQNEAQ (reference sequence). With 5 bases clipped from V and 4 bases from J, the junction kept 13 bases outside the gene matches. The CDR3 protein is CASSLLAQGLGTEAFF. In nucleotides, the CDR3 is TGTGCCAGCAGCCTCCTTGCACAGGGGTTAGGCACTGAAGCTTTCTTT.

V is TRBV5-4 and J is TRBJ2-1; D possibly corresponds to TRBD2 (6 bases). The CDR3 sequence is 14 residues long. V lost 4 bases and J lost 5, with 13 bases in between. Germline-derived CDR1 and CDR2 are SGHNT and YYREEE (reference sequence). CDR3 bases: TGTGCCAGCAGCCCCGAGACTAGGGACAATGAGCAGTTCTTC. Protein sequence: CASSPETRDNEQFF.

This clonotype was observed many times. The chain's CDR3 is CASYKAGGDLDTEAFF. The DNA of the CDR3 is TGTGCCAGTTATAAGGCAGGGGGCGATTTAGACACTGAAGCTTTCTTT. This chain joins TRBV27 and TRBJ1-1; 8 nucleotides agree with TRBD1. Losses at the gene ends were 9 bases for V and 3 bases for J; bases not matched to a gene: 15. The CDR3 spans 16 residues. Germline CDR1 and CDR2: MNHEY and SMNVEV (reference sequence).

This clonotype showed up many times. The chain uses TRBV5-4 and TRBJ2-5, with D perhaps TRBD1 (5 bases). The CDR3 totals 13 residues. Germline V gene lookup returns CDR1 SGHNT and CDR2 YYREEE (reference sequence). Trimming took off 4 bases at V and 5 bases at J, with 12 bases between the two ends. The DNA for the CDR3 is TGTGCCAGCAGCGCAGGGTTCACCGAGACCCAGTACTTC. It codes for CASSAGFTETQYF.

This clonotype was seen repeatedly, ten times or more. The rearrangement joins TRBV7-2 to TRBJ1-1; the match to TRBD1 covers 8 bases. This CDR3 comprises 13 residues. From germline, CDR1 is SGHTA and CDR2 FQGNSA. After removal of 5 bases from V and 4 bases from J, the junction contained 3 bases not matched to a gene. The chain's CDR3 is CASSIQGGTEAFF. The CDR3 region has the DNA TGTGCCAGCAGCATACAGGGGGGCACTGAAGCTTTCTTT.